Here is one T cell receptor (beta chain) with its context. Its antigen remains unidentified. The CDR3 loop spans 12 amino acids. CDR1 and CDR2 (germline): SGHTA, FQGNSA. The V gene lost 3 bases and the J gene lost 1 base, with 3 bases spanning the gap. The record originates from a study of cytomegalovirus exposure and HLA in healthy donors. General observations from the study: Most TCR sequences showed up rarely, but some public TCRs showed up in many donors. Three CMV-associated chains proved CMV antigen-specific in vitro.

Using immunoSEQ multiplex PCR, the repertoire was profiled, and TCRdb retains in-frame clones only, with some absent. The data contain 160,000 or so clones, approximately 84% of them singletons. The sample comprised PBMCs. This rearrangement joins TRBV7-2 to TRBJ1-1, with D unclear. The TCR comes from a man aged 30 to 39 in good health and CMV-seropositive. In nucleotides, the CDR3 is TGTGCCAGCAGCTTCCAGAACACTGAAGCTTTCTTT. Its translation is CASSFQNTEAFF.